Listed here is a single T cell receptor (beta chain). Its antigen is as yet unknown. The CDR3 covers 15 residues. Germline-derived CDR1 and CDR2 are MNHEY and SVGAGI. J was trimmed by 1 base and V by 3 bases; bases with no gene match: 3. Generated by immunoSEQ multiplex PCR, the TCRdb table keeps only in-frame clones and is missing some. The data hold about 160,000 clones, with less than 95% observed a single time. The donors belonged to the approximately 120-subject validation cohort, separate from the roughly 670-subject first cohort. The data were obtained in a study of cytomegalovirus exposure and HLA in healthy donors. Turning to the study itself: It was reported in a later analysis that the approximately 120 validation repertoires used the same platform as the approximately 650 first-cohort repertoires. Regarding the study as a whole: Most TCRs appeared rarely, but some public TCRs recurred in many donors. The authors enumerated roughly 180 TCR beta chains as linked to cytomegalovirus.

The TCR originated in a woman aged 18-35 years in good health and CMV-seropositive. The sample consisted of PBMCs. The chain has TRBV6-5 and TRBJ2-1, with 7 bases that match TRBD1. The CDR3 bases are TGTGCCAGCAGTTATGACAGGGAATCCTACAATGAGCAGTTCTTC. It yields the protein CASSYDRESYNEQFF.